This T cell receptor beta chain was profiled in a study of blood T cell repertoires in COVID-19. Study-wide context: Samples came from the United States, Italy and Spain, spanning acute and convalescent COVID-19. Sources were T cells, B-cell-depleted T cells, or PBMCs; the material itself was cDNA or gDNA.

Original processing notes: Amplified reference gene primers provided the basis for estimating nucleated cell counts. This table comes from immunoSEQ multiplex PCR, and its TCRdb copy is limited to in-frame clones, with some not included. V and J calls and clone size are as listed in that table; D and trimming were resolved from the DNA. The sample lists some 90,000 clones, less than 90% seen once, with approximately 18% in the top ten. The CDR3 consists of 16 residues. With 1 base removed from V and 7 bases from J, the gap between germline ends came to 15 bases. Germline assignment: CDR1 SGHNT and CDR2 YYREEE (reference sequence).

The clonotype comes from an elderly woman with acute or convalescent COVID-19. This chain connects TRBV5-4 to TRBJ2-6; possibly TRBD1 for D (6 bases). Sequencing was performed on peripheral blood. CDR3 nucleotide sequence: TGTGCCAGCAGCTTGAGGACAGTCCCTACTGCCAACGTCCTGACTTTC. It specifies CASSLRTVPTANVLTF.